These 9 T cell receptor beta chains came from one sample sequenced in a study of cytomegalovirus exposure and HLA in healthy donors. PCR employed 60 Vbeta and 13 Jbeta primers. TCRdb keeps only in-frame clones here, not all; method: immunoSEQ multiplex PCR. The repertoire has roughly 160,000 clones, 85% of them found once; the top ten carry 2% to 3%. Material: PBMCs. The receptor source for this set is a man aged 30 to 45 in good health and CMV-seropositive.

The chain carries TRBV10-2 and TRBJ1-3, with a weak D call TRBD1 (6 bases). Trimming removed 10 bases at V and 0 bases at J, with 16 bases between. Germline V gene data show CDR1 as WSHSY and CDR2 as SAAADI. The CDR3 contains 15 residues. The CDR3 DNA is TGCGCCACCGTTATGGACAGCCACTCTGGAAACACCATATATTTT. Its protein is CATVMDSHSGNTIYF.

This chain connects TRBV19 to TRBJ2-1; tentatively, D is TRBD1 (5 bases). Per germline, CDR1 LNHDA and CDR2 SQIVND (reference sequence). The CDR3 has 13 residues. V was clipped by 6 bases and J by 7 bases, with 13 bases between them. In DNA form, the CDR3 reads TGTGCCAGTAGAACGACAGATCAGAATGAGCAGTTCTTC. Protein: CASRTTDQNEQFF.

The rearrangement uses TRBV18 and TRBJ2-1; D gene ambiguous. Trimming took off 1 base at V and 5 bases at J, with 9 bases between the two ends. In germline, CDR1 is KGHSH, CDR2 LQKENI. There are 14 residues in the CDR3. CDR3 DNA: TGTGCCAGCTCACCACTTTTGCAGGACAATGAGCAGTTCTTC. Its protein product is CASSPLLQDNEQFF.

The genes are TRBV6-5 and TRBJ1-5; tentative D call: TRBD1 (5 bases). Trimming took off 8 bases at V and 6 bases at J, with 11 bases between the two ends. The CDR3 extends over 12 amino acids. CDR1 and CDR2 (germline): MNHEY, SVGAGI. CDR3 loop: CASWGFGQPQHF. The CDR3 DNA reads as TGTGCCAGCTGGGGCTTCGGTCAGCCCCAGCATTTT.

For the CDR3, the DNA is TGTGCCAGCAGTTTCCGACCAGAGAGCGGGAGAGAGACCCAGTACTTC. Amino acids: CASSFRPESGRETQYF. The chain carries TRBV27 and TRBJ2-5; 8 nucleotides match TRBD2. CDR3 size: 16 residues. The germline gives CDR1 MNHEY, CDR2 SMNVEV (reference sequence). With 3 bases clipped from V and 4 bases from J, the junction kept 10 bases outside the gene matches.

This chain links TRBV11-3 with TRBJ1-2; TRBD1 agrees at 10 bases. The germline V gene encodes CDR1 SGHNT and CDR2 YENEEA. The length of the CDR3 is 15 residues. Unmatched junction bases numbered 9, after V lost 6 bases and J lost 5 bases. CDR3 DNA sequence: TGTGCCAGCAGTTCCGGGACAGGGGCCCGTTATGGCTACACCTTC. Protein product: CASSSGTGARYGYTF.

Only a few counts were recorded for this clone. V and J are TRBV5-4 and TRBJ2-3; D ambiguous. Germline CDR1 reads SGHNT; CDR2 reads YYREEE (reference sequence). The ends were cut back, 0 bases at V and 0 bases at J, with 5 bases in the middle. The CDR3 consists of 14 residues. The CDR3 DNA is TGTGCCAGCAGCTTGGTTCCGAGCACAGATACGCAGTATTTT. Protein product: CASSLVPSTDTQYF.

The rearrangement joins TRBV29-1 to TRBJ2-3; the D gene is possibly TRBD1 (5 bases). CDR1 and CDR2 (germline): SQVTM, ANQGSEA. This CDR3 spans 14 amino acids. Trimming shortened V by 7 bases and J by 6 bases, and 20 bases separated the two germline ends. CDR3 coding DNA: TGCAGCGACCGGACACGGCTCAACTCCGATACGCAGTATTTT. It translates to CSDRTRLNSDTQYF.

This clone was seen just once. The rearrangement links TRBV19 to TRBJ2-3, with 7 bases identical to TRBD2. V lost 10 bases and J lost 5; bases outside the gene matches: 9. CDR1 is LNHDA, CDR2 SQIVND, per germline (reference sequence). The CDR3 loop spans 13 amino acids. The CDR3 sequence is CATTGRRVDTQYF. The CDR3 coding sequence is TGTGCCACTACCGGGAGGAGGGTAGATACGCAGTATTTT. The variable domain in full, with the rest retrieved from reference TRBV19 and TRBJ2-3, is DGGITQSPKYLFRKEGQNVTLSCEQNLNHDAMYWYRQDPGQGLRLIYYSQIVNDFQKGDIAEGYSVSREKKESFPLTVTSAQKNPTAFYLCATTGRRVDTQYFGPGTRLTVL.